This entry features one TCR beta chain sequence. Its specificity is unknown. This specimen belongs to a study of radiotherapy plus CTLA-4 blockade in lung cancer. Study information: Objective responses emerged in around a sixth of patients, and around 31% attained disease control.

Study results and limitations: Reports state that early shifts in blood T cell clones, with interferon-beta, best predicted response.

Generated by immunoSEQ multiplex PCR, the TCRdb table keeps only in-frame clones and is missing some. The sample yields 80,000 or so clones, around 76% seen once. This receptor was taken from a human donor with non-small cell lung cancer who had a partial response to radiotherapy plus ipilimumab. Some clones in this sample may be carry-over from other donors' samples. Source: peripheral blood, taken from a patient treated with radiotherapy plus ipilimumab.

CDR3 sequence reads: CASSLLRAGGIYGYTF. The CDR3 DNA reads as TGTGCCAGCAGTTTACTGAGGGCAGGGGGTATCTATGGCTACACCTTC. The chain combines TRBV28 with TRBJ1-2; 7 positions agree with TRBD1. Germline assignment: CDR1 MDHEN and CDR2 SYDVKM. With V trimmed by 2 bases and J by 4 bases, 10 bases remained unmatched. This CDR3 spans 16 amino acids.